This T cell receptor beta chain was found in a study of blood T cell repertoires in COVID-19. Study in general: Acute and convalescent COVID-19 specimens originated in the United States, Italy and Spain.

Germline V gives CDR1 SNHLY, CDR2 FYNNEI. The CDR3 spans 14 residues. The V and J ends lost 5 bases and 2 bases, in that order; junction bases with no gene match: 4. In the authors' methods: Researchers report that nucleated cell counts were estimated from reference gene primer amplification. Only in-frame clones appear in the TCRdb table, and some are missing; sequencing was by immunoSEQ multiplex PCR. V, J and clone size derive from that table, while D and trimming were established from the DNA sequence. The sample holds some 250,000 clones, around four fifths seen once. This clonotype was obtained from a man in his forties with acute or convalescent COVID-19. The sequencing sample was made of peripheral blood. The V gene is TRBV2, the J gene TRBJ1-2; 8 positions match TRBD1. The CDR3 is CASSKTGENYGYTF. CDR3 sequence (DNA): TGTGCCAGCAGTAAGACAGGGGAGAACTATGGCTACACCTTC.